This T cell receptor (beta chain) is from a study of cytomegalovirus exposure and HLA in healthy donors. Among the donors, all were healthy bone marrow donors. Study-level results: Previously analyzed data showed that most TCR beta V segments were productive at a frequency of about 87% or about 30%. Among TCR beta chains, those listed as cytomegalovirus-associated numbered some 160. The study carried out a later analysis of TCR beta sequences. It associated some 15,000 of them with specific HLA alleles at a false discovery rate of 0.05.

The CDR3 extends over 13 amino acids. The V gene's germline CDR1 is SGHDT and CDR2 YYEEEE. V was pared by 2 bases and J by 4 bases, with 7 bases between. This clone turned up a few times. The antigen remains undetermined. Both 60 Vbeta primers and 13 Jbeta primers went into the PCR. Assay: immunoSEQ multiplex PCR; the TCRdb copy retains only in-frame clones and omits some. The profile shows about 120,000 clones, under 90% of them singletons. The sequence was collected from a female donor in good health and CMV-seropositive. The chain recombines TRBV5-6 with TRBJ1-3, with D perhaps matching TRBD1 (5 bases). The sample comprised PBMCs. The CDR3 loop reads CASSLTGGNTIYF. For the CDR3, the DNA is TGTGCCAGCAGCTTAACAGGCGGAAACACCATATATTTT.